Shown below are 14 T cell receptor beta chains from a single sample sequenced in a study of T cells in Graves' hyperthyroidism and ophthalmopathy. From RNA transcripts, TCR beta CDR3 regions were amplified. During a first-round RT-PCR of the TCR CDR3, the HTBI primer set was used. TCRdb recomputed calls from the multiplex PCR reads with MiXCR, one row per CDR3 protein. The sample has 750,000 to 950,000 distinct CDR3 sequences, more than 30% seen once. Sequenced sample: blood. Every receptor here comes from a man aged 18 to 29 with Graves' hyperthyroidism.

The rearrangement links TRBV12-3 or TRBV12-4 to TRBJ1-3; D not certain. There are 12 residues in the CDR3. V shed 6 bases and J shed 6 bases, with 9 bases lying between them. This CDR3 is CASSQLQNTIYF. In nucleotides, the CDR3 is TGTGCCAGCAGCCAGTTGCAAAACACCATATATTTT.

CDR3 DNA sequence: TGCGCCAGCAGCCAAGAGTGGCGAAGCACTGAAGCTTTCTTT. Translated: CASSQEWRSTEAFF. This chain connects TRBV4-3 to TRBJ1-1; D uncertain. The CDR3 runs 14 residues. Germline-derived CDR1 and CDR2 are LGHNA and YSLEER. The germline V and J ends were trimmed by 0 bases and 4 bases, with 9 bases remaining between them.

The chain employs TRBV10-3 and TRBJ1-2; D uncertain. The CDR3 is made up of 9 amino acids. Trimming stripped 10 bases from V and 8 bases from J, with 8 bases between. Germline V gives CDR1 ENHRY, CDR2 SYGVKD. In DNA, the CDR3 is TGTGCCAGCGGGTCCGGCTACACCTTC. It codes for CASGSGYTF.

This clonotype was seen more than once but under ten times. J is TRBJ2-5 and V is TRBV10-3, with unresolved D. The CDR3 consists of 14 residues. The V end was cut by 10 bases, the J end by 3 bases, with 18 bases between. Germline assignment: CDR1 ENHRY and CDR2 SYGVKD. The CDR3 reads CASTKISVEETQYF. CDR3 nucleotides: TGTGCCAGCACCAAAATCTCTGTGGAAGAGACCCAGTACTTC.

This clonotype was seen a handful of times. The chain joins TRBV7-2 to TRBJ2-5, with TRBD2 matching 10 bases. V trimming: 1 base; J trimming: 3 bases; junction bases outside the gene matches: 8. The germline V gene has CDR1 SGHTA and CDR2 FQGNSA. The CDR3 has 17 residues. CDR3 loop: CASSLVLAGVLKETQYF. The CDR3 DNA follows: TGTGCCAGCAGCTTAGTCCTAGCGGGAGTTCTGAAAGAGACCCAGTACTTC.

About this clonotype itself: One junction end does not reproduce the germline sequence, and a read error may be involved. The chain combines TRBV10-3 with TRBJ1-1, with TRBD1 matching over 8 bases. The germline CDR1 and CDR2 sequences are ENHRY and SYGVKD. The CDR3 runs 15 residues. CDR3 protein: CASSYSKTGVTEAFF. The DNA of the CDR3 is TGTGCCAGCAGTTATTCCAAGACAGGGGTCACTGAAGCTTTCTTT.

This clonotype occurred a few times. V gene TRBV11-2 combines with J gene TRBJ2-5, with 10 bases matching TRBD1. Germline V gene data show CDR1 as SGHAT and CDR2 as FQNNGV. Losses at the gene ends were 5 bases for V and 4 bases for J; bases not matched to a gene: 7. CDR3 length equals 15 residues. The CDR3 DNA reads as TGTGCCAGCAGCCAGGGGACAGGGGATGGAGAGACCCAGTACTTC. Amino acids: CASSQGTGDGETQYF.

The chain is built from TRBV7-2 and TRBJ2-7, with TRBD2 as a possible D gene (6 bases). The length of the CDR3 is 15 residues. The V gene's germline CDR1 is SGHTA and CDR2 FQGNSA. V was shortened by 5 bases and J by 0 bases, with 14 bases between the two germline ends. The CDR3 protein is CASSPDGGPSYEQYF. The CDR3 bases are TGTGCCAGCAGCCCAGACGGGGGTCCCTCCTACGAGCAGTACTTC.

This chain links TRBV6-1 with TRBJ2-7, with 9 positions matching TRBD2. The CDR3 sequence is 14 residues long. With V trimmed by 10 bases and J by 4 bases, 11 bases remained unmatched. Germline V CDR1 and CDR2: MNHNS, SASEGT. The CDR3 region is CATDVREGQYEQYF. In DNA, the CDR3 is TGTGCCACCGATGTGCGGGAGGGCCAATACGAGCAGTACTTC.

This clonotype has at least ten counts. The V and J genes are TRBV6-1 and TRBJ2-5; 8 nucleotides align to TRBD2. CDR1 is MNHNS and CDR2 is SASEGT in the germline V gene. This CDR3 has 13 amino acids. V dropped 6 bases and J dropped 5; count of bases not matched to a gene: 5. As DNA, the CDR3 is TGTGCCAGCAGACCGGGAGGGGGGGAGACCCAGTACTTC. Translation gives CASRPGGGETQYF.

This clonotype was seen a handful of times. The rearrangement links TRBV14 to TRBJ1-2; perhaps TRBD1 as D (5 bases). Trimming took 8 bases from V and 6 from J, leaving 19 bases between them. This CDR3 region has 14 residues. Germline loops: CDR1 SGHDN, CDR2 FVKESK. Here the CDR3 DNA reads TGTGCCAGCTCACCCTCCAGGGTAGGAGATGGCTACACCTTC. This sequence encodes CASSPSRVGDGYTF.

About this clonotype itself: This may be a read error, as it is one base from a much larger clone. The CDR3 DNA reads TGTGCCATCAGTGGGACCGACGAGCAGTACTTC. It encodes CAISGTDEQYF. The chain couples TRBV10-3 to TRBJ2-7, with D unclear. This CDR3 has 11 amino acids. Germline CDR1 and CDR2: ENHRY and SYGVKD. V was shortened by 4 bases and J by 5 bases, with 6 bases between the two germline ends.

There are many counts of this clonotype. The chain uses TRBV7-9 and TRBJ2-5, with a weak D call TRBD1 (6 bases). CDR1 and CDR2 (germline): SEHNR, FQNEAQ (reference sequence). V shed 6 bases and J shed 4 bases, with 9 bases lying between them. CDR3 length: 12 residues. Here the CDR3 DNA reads TGTGCCAGCAGGACAGGCGGAGAGACCCAGTACTTC. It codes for CASRTGGETQYF. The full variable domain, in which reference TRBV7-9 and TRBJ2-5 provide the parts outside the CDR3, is DTGVSQNPRHKITKRGQNVTFRCDPISEHNRLYWYRQTLGQGPEFLTYFQNEAQLEKSRLLSDRFSAERPKGSFSTLEIQRTEQGDSAMYLCASRTGGETQYFGPGTRLLVL.

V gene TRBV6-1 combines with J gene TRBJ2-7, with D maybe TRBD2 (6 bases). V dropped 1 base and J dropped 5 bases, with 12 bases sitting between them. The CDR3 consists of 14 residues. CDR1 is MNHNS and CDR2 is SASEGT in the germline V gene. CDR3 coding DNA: TGTGCCAGCAGTGAAGGTGGAGGGCTGGACGAGCAGTACTTC. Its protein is CASSEGGGLDEQYF.